The clone carrying this T cell receptor (beta chain) was recorded a few times. What it binds is unknown. This specimen belongs to a study of CD8+ T cells in alopecia areata. Overall study: Severity scoring for treated patients was based on the percentage of affected scalp area. Study findings and constraints: Clonality in the scalp and expanded CD8+ clones ranked among the top 100 were significantly decreased by tofacitinib.

Extracted from the samples, RNA was reverse transcribed into cDNA to serve as the sequencing template. The data were produced by immunoSEQ multiplex PCR, yet TCRdb's version contains in-frame clones alone and is incomplete. The sample holds some 240,000 clones, about three fifths seen once. Germline lookup yields CDR1 SGHDT and CDR2 YYEEEE. This CDR3 has 17 amino acids. Trimming cost V 3 bases and J 7 bases, with 20 bases left between them. As for treatment: oral pan-JAK inhibitor, 5-10 mg twice daily. The origin of this receptor is a human donor with alopecia areata. This chain uses TRBV5-6 with TRBJ1-6; no reliable D call. The source material was CD4+ T cells sorted from blood, sampled at week 4, from a patient treated with tofacitinib. CDR3 DNA sequence: TGTGCCAGCAGCTCGTACCTTGGGGTGGTTGTGAATTCACCCCTCCACTTT. Protein: CASSSYLGVVVNSPLHF.